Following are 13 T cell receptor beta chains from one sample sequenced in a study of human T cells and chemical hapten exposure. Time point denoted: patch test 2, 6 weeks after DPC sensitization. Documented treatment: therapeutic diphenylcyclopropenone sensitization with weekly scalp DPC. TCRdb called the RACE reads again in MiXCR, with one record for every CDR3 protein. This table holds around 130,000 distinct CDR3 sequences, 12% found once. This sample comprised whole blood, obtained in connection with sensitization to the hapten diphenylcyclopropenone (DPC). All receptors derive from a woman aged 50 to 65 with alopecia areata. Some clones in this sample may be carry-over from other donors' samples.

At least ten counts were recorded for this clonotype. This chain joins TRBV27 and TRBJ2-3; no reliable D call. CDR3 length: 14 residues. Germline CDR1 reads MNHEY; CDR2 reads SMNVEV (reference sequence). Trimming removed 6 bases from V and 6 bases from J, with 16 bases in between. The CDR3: CASSPRVLLDTQYF. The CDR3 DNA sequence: TGTGCCAGCAGCCCCCGAGTACTGTTGGATACGCAGTATTTT.

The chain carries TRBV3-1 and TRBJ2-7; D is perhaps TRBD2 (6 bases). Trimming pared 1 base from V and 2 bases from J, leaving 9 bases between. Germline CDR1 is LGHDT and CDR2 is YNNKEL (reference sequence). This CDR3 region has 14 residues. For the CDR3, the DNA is TGTGCCAGCAGCCAAGTAATAGCGGCCTACGAGCAGTACTTC. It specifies CASSQVIAAYEQYF.

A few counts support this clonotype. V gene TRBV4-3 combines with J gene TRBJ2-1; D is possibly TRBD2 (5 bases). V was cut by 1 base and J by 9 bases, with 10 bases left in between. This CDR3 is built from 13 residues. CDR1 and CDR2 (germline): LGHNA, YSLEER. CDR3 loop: CASSQGNAGEQFF. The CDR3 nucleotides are TGCGCCAGCAGCCAAGGGAACGCGGGTGAGCAGTTCTTC.

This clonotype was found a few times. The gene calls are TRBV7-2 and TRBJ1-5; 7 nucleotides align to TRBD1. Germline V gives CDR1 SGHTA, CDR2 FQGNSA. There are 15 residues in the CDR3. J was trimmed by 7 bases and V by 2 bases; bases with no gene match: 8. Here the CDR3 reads CASSLYYRGGQPQHF. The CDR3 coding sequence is TGTGCCAGCAGCTTATATTACAGGGGCGGACAGCCCCAGCATTTT.

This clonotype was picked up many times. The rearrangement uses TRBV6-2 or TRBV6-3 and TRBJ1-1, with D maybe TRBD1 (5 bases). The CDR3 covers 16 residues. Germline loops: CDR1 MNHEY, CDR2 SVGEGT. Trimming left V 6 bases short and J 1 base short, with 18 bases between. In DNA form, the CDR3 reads TGTGCCAGCAGCTCGGGACCCGCACGGCCGAACACTGAAGCTTTCTTT. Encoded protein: CASSSGPARPNTEAFF.

Here the CDR3 DNA reads TGTGCCAGCAGTTACTCGGGACAGGGGGCGACCGACGAGCAGTACTTC. Translation: CASSYSGQGATDEQYF. The chain is built from TRBV6-5 and TRBJ2-7; 12 nucleotides match TRBD1. The CDR3 consists of 16 residues. V was pared by 0 bases and J by 5 bases, with 5 bases of the junction left unmatched. Germline CDR1 reads MNHEY; CDR2 reads SVGAGI.

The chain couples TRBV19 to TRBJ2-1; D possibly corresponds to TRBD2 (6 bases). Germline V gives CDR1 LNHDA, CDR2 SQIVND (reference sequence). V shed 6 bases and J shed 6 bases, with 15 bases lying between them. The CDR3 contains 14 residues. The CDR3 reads CASRPNRDFNEQFF. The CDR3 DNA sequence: TGTGCCAGTAGACCTAACCGGGACTTCAATGAGCAGTTCTTC.

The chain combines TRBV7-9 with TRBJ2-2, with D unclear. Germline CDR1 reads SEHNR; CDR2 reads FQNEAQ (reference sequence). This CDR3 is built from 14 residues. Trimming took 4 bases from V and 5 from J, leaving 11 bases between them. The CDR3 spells CASSWFGRTGELFF. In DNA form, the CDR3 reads TGTGCCAGCAGCTGGTTCGGGCGAACCGGGGAGCTGTTTTTT.

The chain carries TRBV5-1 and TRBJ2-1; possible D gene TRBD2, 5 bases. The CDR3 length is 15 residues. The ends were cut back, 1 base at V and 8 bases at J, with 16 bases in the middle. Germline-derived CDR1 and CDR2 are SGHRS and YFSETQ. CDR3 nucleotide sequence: TGCGCCAGCAGCTTGAGCCGAGCGGAGGCCGATGAGCAGTTCTTC. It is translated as CASSLSRAEADEQFF.

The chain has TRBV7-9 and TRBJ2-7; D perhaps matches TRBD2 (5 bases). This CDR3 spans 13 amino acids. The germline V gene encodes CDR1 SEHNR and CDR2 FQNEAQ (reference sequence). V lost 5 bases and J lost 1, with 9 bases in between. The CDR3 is CASSVLGSYEQYF. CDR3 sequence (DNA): TGTGCCAGCAGCGTACTAGGATCCTACGAGCAGTACTTC. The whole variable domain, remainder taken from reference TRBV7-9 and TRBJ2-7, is DTGVSQNPRHKITKRGQNVTFRCDPISEHNRLYWYRQTLGQGPEFLTYFQNEAQLEKSRLLSDRFSAERPKGSFSTLEIQRTEQGDSAMYLCASSVLGSYEQYFGPGTRLTVT.

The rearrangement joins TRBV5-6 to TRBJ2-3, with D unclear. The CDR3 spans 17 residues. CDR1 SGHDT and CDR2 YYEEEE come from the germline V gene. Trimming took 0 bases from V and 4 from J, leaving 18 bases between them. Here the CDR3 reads CASSLVGTVGNADTQYF. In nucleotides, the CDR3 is TGTGCCAGCAGCTTGGTTGGTACTGTGGGTAACGCAGATACGCAGTATTTT.

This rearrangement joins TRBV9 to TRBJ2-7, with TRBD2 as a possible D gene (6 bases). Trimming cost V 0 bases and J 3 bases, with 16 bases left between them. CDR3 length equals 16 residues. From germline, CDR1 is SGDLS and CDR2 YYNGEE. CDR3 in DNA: TGTGCCAGCAGCGTAGGAGTGAGCGGGCGCCTCTACGAGCAGTACTTC. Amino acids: CASSVGVSGRLYEQYF.

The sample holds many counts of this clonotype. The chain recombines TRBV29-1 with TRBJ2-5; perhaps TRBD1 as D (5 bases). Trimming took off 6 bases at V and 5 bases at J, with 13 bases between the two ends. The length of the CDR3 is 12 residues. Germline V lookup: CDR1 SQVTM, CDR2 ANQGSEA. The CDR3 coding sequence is TGCAGCGTCGCAAGGGGTATGGAGACCCAGTACTTC. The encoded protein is CSVARGMETQYF.